This TCR beta chain was profiled in a study of T cells in Graves' hyperthyroidism and ophthalmopathy. The study's findings and limits: The blood repertoire included most of the expanded thyroid clonotypes above 0.001.

A lack of ophthalmopathy progression within 18 months defined stable Graves' hyperthyroidism. This clonotype appeared many times. Its target is unknown. Germline values: CDR1 LNHNV, CDR2 YYDKDF (reference sequence). The V end lost 3 bases, the J end lost 1 base, and 12 bases lay between the germline ends. This CDR3 is 15 amino acids long. Using RNA transcripts as the source, TCR beta CDR3 regions were amplified. Researchers ran a first-round RT-PCR on the TCR CDR3 using the HTBI primer set. From the multiplex PCR reads, TCRdb called clonotypes with MiXCR, one entry per CDR3 protein. The sample lists about 180,000 distinct CDR3 sequences, about 18% seen once, with 25% to 30% in the top ten.

The rearrangement links TRBV15 to TRBJ1-1; D is possibly TRBD1 (5 bases). The receptor was isolated from a woman between 45 and 65 years old with Graves' hyperthyroidism. The sequencing input was blood. The CDR3: CATSSHQGWNTEAFF. The DNA for the CDR3 is TGTGCCACCAGCAGCCATCAGGGTTGGAACACTGAAGCTTTCTTT.